Shown below are 6 T cell receptor beta chains from a single sample sequenced in a study of blood T cells in healthy people across ages. A sample-barcoded 5' primer and a J-beta primer mix were used in a second PCR of roughly 7 to 11 cycles. Using its own MiXCR run on the 5' RACE reads, TCRdb lists one record per CDR3 protein. The table includes hundreds of thousands of distinct CDR3 sequences, 40% to 45% detected once. The sample was blood. The receptor set was obtained from a man older than 75 in good health.

The CDR3 protein is CASSLARAGIAKNIQYF. The CDR3 DNA is TGTGCCAGCAGCTTAGCGAGAGCGGGAATAGCCAAAAACATTCAGTACTTC. The chain recombines TRBV7-8 with TRBJ2-4; TRBD2 agrees at 7 bases. The CDR3 is 17 amino acids. Losses at the gene ends were 0 bases for V and 0 bases for J; bases not matched to a gene: 5. Germline assignment: CDR1 SGHVS and CDR2 FQNEAQ.

As concerns this clonotype: This may come from a read error, since a much larger clone is one base off. This chain joins TRBV7-2 and TRBJ2-4; tentatively, D is TRBD2 (8 bases). This CDR3 is built from 15 residues. CDR1 is SGHTA, CDR2 FQGNSA, per germline. CDR3 DNA: TGTGCCAGCGGCTTAGCGGGACAGAAAAAAAACATTCAGTACTTC. Its protein product is CASGLAGQKKNIQYF. Drawing the rest from reference TRBV7-2 and TRBJ2-4, the complete variable domain is GAGVSQSPSNKVTEKGKDVELRCDPISGHTALYWYRQSLGQGLEFLIYFQGNSAPDKSGLPSDRFSAERTGGSVSTLTIQRTQQEDSAVYLCASGLAGQKKNIQYFGAGTRLSVL.

This clonotype was seen only a few times. The chain has TRBV12-3 or TRBV12-4 and TRBJ2-3; D is unresolved. The CDR3 extends over 14 amino acids. Deletions cut 6 bases from V and 0 bases from J, with 10 bases between. The CDR3 nucleotides are TGTGCCAGCAGACCCCGCAGTAGCACAGATACGCAGTATTTT. Translating gives CASRPRSSTDTQYF.

The CDR3 sequence: CASSSLDSIQETQFF. DNA of the CDR3: TGTGCCAGCAGTTCGCTCGACAGTATTCAAGAGACCCAGTTCTTC. The J gene is TRBJ2-5, the V gene TRBV6-6; perhaps TRBD1 as D (5 bases). The J call may be incorrect, as the DNA end agrees better with TRBJ2-1. Germline V gene data show CDR1 as MNHNY and CDR2 as SVGAGI (reference sequence). The CDR3 is 15 amino acids.

This chain joins TRBV30 and TRBJ2-1, with D hard to call. With 3 bases removed from V and 8 bases from J, the gap between germline ends came to 14 bases. The CDR3 runs 13 residues. The germline V gene has CDR1 GTSNPN and CDR2 SVGIG (reference sequence). CDR3 DNA: TGTGCCTGGAGGCCCGCAGTCGGTGATGAGCAGTTCTTC. This translates into CAWRPAVGDEQFF.

This clonotype was counted between two and nine times. The chain has TRBV7-2 and TRBJ2-4, with 8 bases identical to TRBD2. Gene TRBJ2-7 matches the end of the DNA better, so the J call may be wrong. Germline CDR1 reads SGHTA; CDR2 reads FQGNSA. CDR3 length: 14 residues. CDR3 coding DNA: TGTGCCAGCAGCCACAGCTTCGGGAGGGACGAGCAGTACTTC. Protein sequence: CASSHSFGRDEQYF.